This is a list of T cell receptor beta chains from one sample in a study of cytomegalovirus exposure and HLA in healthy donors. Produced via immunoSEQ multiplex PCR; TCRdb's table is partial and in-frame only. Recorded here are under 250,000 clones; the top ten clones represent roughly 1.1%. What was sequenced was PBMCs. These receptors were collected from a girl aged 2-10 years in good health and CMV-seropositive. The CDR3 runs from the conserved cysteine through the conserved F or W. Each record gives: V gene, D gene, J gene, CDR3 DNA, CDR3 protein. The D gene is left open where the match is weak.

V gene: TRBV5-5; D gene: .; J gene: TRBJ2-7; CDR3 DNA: TGTGCCAGCAGCGCAACGGACTCCGACTTCTCCTACGAGCAGTACTTC; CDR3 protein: CASSATDSDFSYEQYF
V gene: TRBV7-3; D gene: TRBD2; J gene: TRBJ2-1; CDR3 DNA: TGTGCCAGCAGCCCCGGGACTAGCGGGAGGAGGGGCCCTTACAATGAGCAGTTCTTC; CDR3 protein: CASSPGTSGRRGPYNEQFF
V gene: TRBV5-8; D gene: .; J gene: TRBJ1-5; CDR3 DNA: TGTGCCAGCAGCTTGGAAGGCGGCCAGCCCCAGCATTTT; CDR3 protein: CASSLEGGQPQHF
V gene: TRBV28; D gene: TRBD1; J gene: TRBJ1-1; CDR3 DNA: TGTGCCAGCGGTAATCAAGACAGGGCGAACACTGAAGCTTTCTTT; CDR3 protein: CASGNQDRANTEAFF
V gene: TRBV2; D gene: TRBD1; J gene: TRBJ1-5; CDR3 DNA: TGTGCCAGCAGTGAAAGACGGTCAGACAGGGGAGGACAGCCCCAGCATTTT; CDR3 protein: CASSERRSDRGGQPQHF
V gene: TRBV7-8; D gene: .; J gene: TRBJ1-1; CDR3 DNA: TGTGCCAGCAGCTTAGTGAGTCCACGGAGGGACACTGAAGCTTTCTTT; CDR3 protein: CASSLVSPRRDTEAFF
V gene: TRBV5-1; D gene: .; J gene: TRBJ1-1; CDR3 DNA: TGCGCCAGCAGCTTGGGGGGACTGGGGTACACTGAAGCTTTCTTT; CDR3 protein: CASSLGGLGYTEAFF
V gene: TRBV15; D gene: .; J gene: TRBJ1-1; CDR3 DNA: TGTGCCACCAGCAGAGCCAGGGGAACTGAAGCTTTCTTT; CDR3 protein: CATSRARGTEAFF
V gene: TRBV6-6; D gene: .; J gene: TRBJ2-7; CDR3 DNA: TGTGCCAGCAGTTACTCCGGACAGACGGGGCCCTACGAGCAGTACTTC; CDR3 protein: CASSYSGQTGPYEQYF
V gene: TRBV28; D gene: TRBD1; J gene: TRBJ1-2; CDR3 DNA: TGTGCCAGCAGTCACCGGGACAGGGGTATTGACGGCTACACCTTC; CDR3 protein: CASSHRDRGIDGYTF
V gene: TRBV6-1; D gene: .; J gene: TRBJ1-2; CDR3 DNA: TGTGCCAGCAGTGAATCGAGGGCTAACTATGGCTACACCTTC; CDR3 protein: CASSESRANYGYTF
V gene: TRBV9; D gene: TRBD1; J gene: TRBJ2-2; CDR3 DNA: TGTGCCAGCAGCGTTGGGACAGGGGACACCGGGGAGCTGTTTTTT; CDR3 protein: CASSVGTGDTGELFF
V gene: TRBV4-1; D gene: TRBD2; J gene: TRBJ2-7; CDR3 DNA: TGCGCCAGCAGCCAGGGCGGACTAGCGGAATACGAGCAGTACTTC; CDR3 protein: CASSQGGLAEYEQYF
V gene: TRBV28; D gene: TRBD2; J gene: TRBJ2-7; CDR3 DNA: TGTGCCAGCAGTCTTACTAGCGGGCTCTACGAGCAGTACTTC; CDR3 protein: CASSLTSGLYEQYF
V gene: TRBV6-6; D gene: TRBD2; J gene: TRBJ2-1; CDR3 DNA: TGTGCCAGCAGTTACTTCCAGCGGGAGGAGTTTCGTGAGCAGTTCTTC; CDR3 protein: CASSYFQREEFREQFF
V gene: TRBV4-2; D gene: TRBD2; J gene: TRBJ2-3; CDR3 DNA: TGTGCCAGCAGCCAAGTCACTAGCGGGAACCCTAGCACAGATACGCAGTATTTT; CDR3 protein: CASSQVTSGNPSTDTQYF
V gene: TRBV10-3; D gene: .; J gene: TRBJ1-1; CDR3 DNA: TGTGCCATCGGCGAATACAGGGTCAACACTGAAGCTTTCTTT; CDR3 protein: CAIGEYRVNTEAFF
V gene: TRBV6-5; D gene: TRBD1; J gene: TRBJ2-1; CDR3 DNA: TGTGCCAGCAGTTGGGGACAGGGACCGATGGATGAGCAGTTCTTC; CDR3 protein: CASSWGQGPMDEQFF
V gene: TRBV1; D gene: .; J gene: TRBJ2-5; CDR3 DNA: TGCACCAGCAGCCACGAAGGGGGCCAGTACTTC; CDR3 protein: CTSSHEGGQYF
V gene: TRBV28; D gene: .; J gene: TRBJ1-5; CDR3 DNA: TGTGCCAGCAGTTTATATTACTCCAATCAGCCCCAGCATTTT; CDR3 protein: CASSLYYSNQPQHF
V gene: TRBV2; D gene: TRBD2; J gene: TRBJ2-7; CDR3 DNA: TGTGCCAGCAGCCGACTAGCGCAAAGCTCCTACGAGCAGTACTTC; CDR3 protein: CASSRLAQSSYEQYF
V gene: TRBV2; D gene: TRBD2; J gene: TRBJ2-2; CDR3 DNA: TGTGCCAGCAGTCTGGGACTAGCGAACACCGGGGAGCTGTTTTTT; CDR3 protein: CASSLGLANTGELFF
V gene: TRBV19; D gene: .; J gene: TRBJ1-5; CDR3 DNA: TGTGCCAGTACCCCAGGGCAAGCCAATCAGCCCCAGCATTTT; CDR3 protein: CASTPGQANQPQHF
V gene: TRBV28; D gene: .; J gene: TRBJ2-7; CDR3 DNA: TGTGCCAGCAGTTTGGGTCCCGGGTTATACGAGCAGTACTTC; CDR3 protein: CASSLGPGLYEQYF
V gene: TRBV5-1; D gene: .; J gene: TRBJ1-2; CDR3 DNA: TGCGCCAGCAGCTTGGGGGACATGGGCTATGGCTACACCTTC; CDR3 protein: CASSLGDMGYGYTF
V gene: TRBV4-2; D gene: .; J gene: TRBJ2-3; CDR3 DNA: TGTGCCAGCAGCCAAGATTCGGTAGAAGAAGATACGCAGTATTTT; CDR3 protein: CASSQDSVEEDTQYF
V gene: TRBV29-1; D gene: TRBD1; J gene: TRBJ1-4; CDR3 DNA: TGCAGCGTGTACGCCGACAGGGGCCAAGATGAAAAACTGTTTTTT; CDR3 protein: CSVYADRGQDEKLFF
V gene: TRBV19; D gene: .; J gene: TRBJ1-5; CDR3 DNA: TGTGCCAGTACGGTAGCGGTTTTGCAGCCCCAGCATTTT; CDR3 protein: CASTVAVLQPQHF
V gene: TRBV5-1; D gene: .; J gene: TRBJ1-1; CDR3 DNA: TGCGCCAGCAACTACGGTACCATGAACACTGAAGCTTTCTTT; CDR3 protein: CASNYGTMNTEAFF
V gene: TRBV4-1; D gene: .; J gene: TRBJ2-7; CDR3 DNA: TGCGCCAGCAGCCCCGCGACGGGCTCCTACGAGCAGTACTTC; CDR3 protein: CASSPATGSYEQYF
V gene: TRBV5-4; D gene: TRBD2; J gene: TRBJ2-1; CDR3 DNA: TGTGCCAGCAGCTTGGTGGCTAGCGGGAGATACTACAATGAGCAGTTCTTC; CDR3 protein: CASSLVASGRYYNEQFF
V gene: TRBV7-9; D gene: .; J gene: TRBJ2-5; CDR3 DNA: TGTGCCAGCAGCTTCCCATCGGAAGAGACCCAGTACTTC; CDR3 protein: CASSFPSEETQYF
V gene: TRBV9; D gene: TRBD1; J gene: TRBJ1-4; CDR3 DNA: TGTGCCAGCAGCGTGGGAGTTCGGGGACAGGGTAATGAAAAACTGTTTTTT; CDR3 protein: CASSVGVRGQGNEKLFF
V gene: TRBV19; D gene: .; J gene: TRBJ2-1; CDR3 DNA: TGTGCCAGTAGTATCCCTCCCAATGAGCAGTTCTTC; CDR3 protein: CASSIPPNEQFF
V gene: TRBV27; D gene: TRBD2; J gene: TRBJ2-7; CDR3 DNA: TGTGCCAGCAGGCCCGGGACTAGCGGGAGATTTGAGCAGTACTTC; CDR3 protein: CASRPGTSGRFEQYF
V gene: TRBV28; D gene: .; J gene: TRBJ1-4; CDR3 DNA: TGTGCCAGCAGTTTATACGGGGAAAGGACAACTAATGAAAAACTGTTTTTT; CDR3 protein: CASSLYGERTTNEKLFF
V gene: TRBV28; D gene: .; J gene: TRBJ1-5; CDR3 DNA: TGTGCCAGCAGTCCTTCGGGTAACAATCAGCCCCAGCATTTT; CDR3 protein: CASSPSGNNQPQHF
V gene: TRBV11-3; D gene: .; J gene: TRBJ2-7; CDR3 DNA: TGTGCCAGCACCCATGGGGCCCGTCGCTACGAGCAGTACTTC; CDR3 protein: CASTHGARRYEQYF
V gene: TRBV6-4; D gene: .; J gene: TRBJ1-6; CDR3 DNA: TGTGCCAGCAGCCGCTCGAGCTCCTATAATTCACCCCTCCACTTT; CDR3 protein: CASSRSSSYNSPLHF
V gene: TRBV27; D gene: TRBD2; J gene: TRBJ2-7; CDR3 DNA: TGTGCCAGCAGTTTGGGAGGGAGATACGAGCAGTACTTC; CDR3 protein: CASSLGGRYEQYF
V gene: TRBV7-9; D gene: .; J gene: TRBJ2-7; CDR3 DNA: TGTGCCAGCAGCTTAGTCGGGTTGTCCTACGAGCAGTACTTC; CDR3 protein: CASSLVGLSYEQYF
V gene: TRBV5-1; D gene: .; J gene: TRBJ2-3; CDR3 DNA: TGCGCCAGCAGCACGGGACTTTCGAGCACAGATACGCAGTATTTT; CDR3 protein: CASSTGLSSTDTQYF
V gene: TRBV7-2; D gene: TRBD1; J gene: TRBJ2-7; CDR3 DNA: TGTGCCAGCAGCTACTCAGGGACAGGGGCGAGTTTTTACGAGCAGTACTTC; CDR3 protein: CASSYSGTGASFYEQYF